This is a list of T cell receptor beta chains from one sample in a study of T cells in Graves' hyperthyroidism and ophthalmopathy. Each CDR3 protein gets one entry after TCRdb re-called the multiplex PCR reads with MiXCR. The sample lists 800,000 or so distinct CDR3 sequences; about two fifths were seen once. Sequenced input: blood. All receptors come from a man between 18 and 35 years old with Graves' hyperthyroidism. The CDR3 runs from the conserved cysteine through the conserved F or W. The order of the fields is D gene, J gene, V gene, clone size, CDR3 protein, CDR3 DNA. D genes are given only for firm matches. Not all rows give a size; the values are once, few, many and, for expanded clones, a class.

>NA|TRBJ1-1|TRBV9|few
CASSVGWADTEAFF
TGTGCCAGCAGCGTAGGGTGGGCAGACACTGAAGCTTTCTTT
>TRBD1|TRBJ2-5|TRBV7-9|many
CASSHGDLGQGDQETQYF
TGTGCCAGCAGCCATGGAGATTTGGGACAGGGTGACCAAGAGACCCAGTACTTC
>NA|TRBJ1-1|TRBV7-3|NA
CASSLDQGSEAFF
TGTGCCAGCAGCTTGGACCAGGGCTCTGAAGCTTTCTTT
>NA|TRBJ1-1|TRBV5-6|NA
CASSLGGQWHTEAFF
TGTGCCAGCAGCTTGGGGGGGCAATGGCACACTGAAGCTTTCTTT
>NA|TRBJ2-5|TRBV6-5|few
CASTRGGLVGETQYF
TGTGCCAGCACTCGAGGGGGGCTAGTCGGTGAGACCCAGTACTTC
>TRBD1|TRBJ1-5|TRBV2|NA
CASSTGGDNQPQHF
TGTGCCAGCAGTACAGGGGGTGACAATCAGCCCCAGCATTTT
>NA|TRBJ1-1|TRBV6-5|few
CASTPGGRHTEAFF
TGTGCCAGCACCCCAGGAGGGAGGCACACTGAAGCTTTCTTT
>TRBD2|TRBJ2-1|TRBV11-2|NA
CASSFGLAYNEQFF
TGTGCCAGCAGCTTCGGACTAGCCTACAATGAGCAGTTCTTC
>NA|TRBJ1-1|TRBV20-1|many
CSASTKMNTEAFF
TGCAGTGCTAGTACAAAGATGAACACTGAAGCTTTCTTT
>TRBD1|TRBJ1-4|TRBV19|NA
CASSAPCRQGLNEKLFF
TGTGCCAGTAGTGCCCCTTGCCGACAGGGGTTGAATGAAAAACTGTTTTTT
>NA|TRBJ1-1|TRBV9|many
CASSVDGENTEAFF
TGTGCCAGCAGCGTAGATGGAGAGAACACTGAAGCTTTCTTT
>NA|TRBJ2-2|TRBV2|many
CASSVYGRGELFF
TGTGCCAGCAGTGTATATGGCCGCGGGGAGCTGTTTTTT
>TRBD2|TRBJ2-1|TRBV20-1|NA
CSARVEASGAHEQFF
TGCAGTGCTAGAGTCGAGGCTAGCGGGGCCCATGAGCAGTTCTTC
>NA|TRBJ2-7|TRBV7-2|many
CASSLAPFSYEQYF
TGTGCCAGCAGCTTAGCCCCCTTCTCCTACGAGCAGTACTTC
>TRBD1|TRBJ1-5|TRBV9|NA
CASSAGTGDSNQPQHF
TGTGCCAGCAGCGCCGGGACAGGGGATAGCAATCAGCCCCAGCATTTT
>NA|TRBJ1-2|TRBV12-3/TRBV12-4|few
CASSFGEGAYGYTF
TGTGCCAGCAGTTTCGGCGAGGGAGCCTATGGCTACACCTTC
>NA|TRBJ2-7|TRBV9|few
CASSSPRGRNEQYF
TGTGCCAGCAGCTCCCCCCGGGGTAGGAACGAGCAGTACTTC
>TRBD2|TRBJ2-7|TRBV7-3|few
CASSLVFSAGANYEQYF
TGTGCCAGCAGCTTAGTATTTTCGGCGGGAGCGAACTACGAGCAGTACTTC
>NA|TRBJ2-7|TRBV7-2|NA
CASSPTFPGLVSYEQYF
TGTGCCAGCAGCCCGACCTTTCCGGGACTGGTCTCCTACGAGCAGTACTTC
>TRBD1|TRBJ1-1|TRBV10-3|NA
CATTGEGVNTEAFF
TGTGCCACCACAGGGGAGGGGGTGAACACTGAAGCTTTCTTT
>NA|TRBJ1-5|TRBV12-3/TRBV12-4|many
CASSPSGQGNQPQHF
TGTGCCAGCAGTCCCTCGGGCCAGGGCAATCAGCCCCAGCATTTT
>TRBD1|TRBJ1-6|TRBV2|many
CASSEEGQGVSPLHF
TGTGCCAGCAGTGAGGAAGGACAGGGCGTTTCACCCCTCCACTTT
>NA|TRBJ1-1|TRBV19|many
CASSIGREAFF
TGTGCCAGTAGTATAGGTCGGGAAGCTTTCTTT
>NA|TRBJ1-5|TRBV20-1|NA
CSARGARGNQPQHF
TGCAGTGCCCGAGGGGCCCGAGGCAATCAGCCCCAGCATTTT
>TRBD1|TRBJ1-2|TRBV15|many
CATRRDRGPNYGYTF
TGTGCCACCAGGAGAGACAGGGGACCTAACTATGGCTACACCTTC
>NA|TRBJ1-2|TRBV12-3/TRBV12-4|many
CASSVVSGYTF
TGTGCCAGCAGTGTCGTGAGTGGCTACACCTTC
>NA|TRBJ2-7|TRBV11-1|NA
CASMGDLYEQYF
TGTGCCAGCATGGGGGATCTCTACGAGCAGTACTTC
>NA|TRBJ1-6|TRBV4-1|NA
CASSRTAAGSYNSPLHF
TGCGCCAGCAGCCGTACAGCAGCAGGCTCCTATAATTCACCCCTCCACTTT
>NA|TRBJ1-6|TRBV7-3|few
CASSLLGRGYSPLHF
TGTGCCAGCAGCTTGTTAGGCAGGGGATATTCACCCCTCCACTTT
>NA|TRBJ2-7|TRBV2|NA
CASSQGGTGTPQYF
TGTGCCAGCAGCCAAGGGGGGACCGGGACACCCCAGTACTTC
>NA|TRBJ1-5|TRBV19|many
CASSAGAASRNQPQHF
TGTGCCAGTAGTGCGGGGGCAGCTAGTCGCAATCAGCCCCAGCATTTT
>NA|TRBJ1-1|TRBV29-1|many
CSVEVLGGREAFF
TGCAGCGTTGAAGTTCTTGGCGGGAGGGAAGCTTTCTTT
>NA|TRBJ1-2|TRBV2|few
CASRTLGVDGYTF
TGTGCCAGCAGAACCCTGGGGGTGGATGGCTACACCTTC
>TRBD1|TRBJ1-2|TRBV20-1|many
CSARTGGYDYGYTF
TGCAGTGCTAGGACAGGGGGTTATGACTATGGCTACACCTTC
>NA|TRBJ2-5|TRBV6-5|NA
CASSRDAGETQYF
TGTGCCAGCAGCCGGGACGCGGGTGAGACCCAGTACTTC
>NA|TRBJ1-1|TRBV20-1|NA
CSARDVGKNTEAFF
TGCAGTGCTAGAGATGTGGGAAAGAACACTGAAGCTTTCTTT
>TRBD2|TRBJ2-7|TRBV25-1|NA
CASSQVSGTSGYEQYF
TGTGCCAGCAGCCAAGTCTCCGGGACTAGCGGTTACGAGCAGTACTTC
>TRBD1|TRBJ1-2|TRBV14|NA
CASSRWDSDGYGYTF
TGTGCCAGCAGCCGATGGGACAGCGACGGCTATGGCTACACCTTC
>NA|TRBJ1-1|TRBV29-1|NA
CSLGDTEAFF
TGCAGCTTGGGGGACACTGAAGCTTTCTTT